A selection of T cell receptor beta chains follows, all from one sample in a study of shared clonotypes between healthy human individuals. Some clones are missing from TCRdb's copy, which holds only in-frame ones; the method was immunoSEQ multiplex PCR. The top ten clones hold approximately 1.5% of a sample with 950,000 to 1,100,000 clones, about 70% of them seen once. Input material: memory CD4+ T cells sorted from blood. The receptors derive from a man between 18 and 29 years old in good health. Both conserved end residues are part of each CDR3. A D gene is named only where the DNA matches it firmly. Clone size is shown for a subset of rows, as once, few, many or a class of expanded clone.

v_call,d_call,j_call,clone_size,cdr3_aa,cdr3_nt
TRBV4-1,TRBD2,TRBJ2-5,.,CASSQGDSGETQYF,TGCGCCAGCAGCCAAGGGGATAGCGGGGAGACCCAGTACTTC
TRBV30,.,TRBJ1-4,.,CAYGRGEKLFF,TGTGCCTACGGACGGGGCGAAAAACTGTTTTTT
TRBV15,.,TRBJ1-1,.,CATSRTGGYAEAFF,TGTGCCACCAGCAGAACCGGGGGCTACGCCGAAGCTTTCTTT
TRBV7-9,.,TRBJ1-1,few,CASSRAYTEAFF,TGTGCCAGCAGCCGGGCCTACACTGAAGCTTTCTTT
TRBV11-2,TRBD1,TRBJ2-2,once,CASGGTGGAGELFF,TGTGCCAGCGGCGGGACAGGGGGGGCCGGGGAGCTGTTTTTT
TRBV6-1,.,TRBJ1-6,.,CASSEVGSPLHF,TGTGCCAGCAGTGAAGTTGGTTCACCCCTCCACTTT
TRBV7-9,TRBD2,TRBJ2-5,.,CASSLVLGGETQYF,TGTGCCAGCAGCTTGGTTCTGGGGGGGGAGACCCAGTACTTC
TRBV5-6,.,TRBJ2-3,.,CASSLRKGEQYF,TGTGCCAGCAGCTTGCGGAAGGGCGAGCAGTATTTT
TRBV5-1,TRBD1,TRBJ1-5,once,CASSLGTAHNQPQHF,TGCGCCAGCAGCCTCGGGACAGCCCACAATCAGCCCCAGCATTTT
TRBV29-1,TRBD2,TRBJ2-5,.,CSAAQASGKETQYF,TGCAGCGCAGCCCAGGCTAGCGGAAAAGAGACCCAGTACTTC
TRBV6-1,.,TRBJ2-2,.,CASVDTGELFF,TGTGCCAGCGTCGACACCGGGGAGCTGTTTTTT
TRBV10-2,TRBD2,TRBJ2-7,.,CASSESLAGSYEQYF,TGCGCCAGCAGTGAGTCCCTAGCGGGGTCCTACGAGCAGTACTTC
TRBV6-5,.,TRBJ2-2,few,CASTFENTGELFF,TGTGCCAGCACCTTCGAGAACACCGGGGAGCTGTTTTTT
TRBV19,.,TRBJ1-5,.,CASSTQNGNQPQHF,TGTGCCAGTAGTACACAGAATGGGAATCAGCCCCAGCATTTT
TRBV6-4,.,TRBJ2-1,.,CASSVQPDHNEQFF,TGTGCCAGCAGTGTTCAACCAGACCACAATGAGCAGTTCTTC
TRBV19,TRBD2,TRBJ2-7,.,CAQGLAPSYEQYF,TGTGCCCAGGGACTAGCGCCTTCCTACGAGCAGTACTTC
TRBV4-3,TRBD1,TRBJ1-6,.,CASSLGTGLNSPLHF,TGCGCCAGCAGCTTGGGGACAGGTCTAAATTCACCCCTCCACTTT
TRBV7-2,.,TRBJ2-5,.,CASSSNQETQYF,TGTGCCAGCAGCTCGAATCAAGAGACCCAGTACTTC
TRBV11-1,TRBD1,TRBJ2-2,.,CASSSGQGSNTGELFF,TGTGCCAGCAGCTCGGGACAGGGGTCGAACACCGGGGAGCTGTTTTTT
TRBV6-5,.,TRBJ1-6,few,CASSYRGNSPLHF,TGTGCCAGCAGTTATCGGGGTAATTCACCCCTCCACTTT
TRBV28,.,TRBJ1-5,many,CASIRDTSNQPQHF,TGTGCCAGCATTAGGGACACTTCAAATCAGCCCCAGCATTTT
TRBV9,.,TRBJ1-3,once,CASSVDPQSFSGNTIYF,TGTGCCAGCAGCGTCGATCCACAGTCCTTCTCTGGAAACACCATATATTTT
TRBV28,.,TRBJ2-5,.,CASSSAYETQYF,TGTGCCAGCAGTTCAGCCTACGAGACCCAGTACTTC
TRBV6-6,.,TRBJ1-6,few,CASSGQGNSPLHF,TGTGCCAGCAGCGGGCAGGGAAATTCACCCCTCCACTTT
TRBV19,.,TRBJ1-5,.,CASLQGSGNQPQHF,TGTGCCAGTTTGCAGGGGTCGGGCAATCAGCCCCAGCATTTT
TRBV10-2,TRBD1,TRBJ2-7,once,CAGTDGQGIGLYF,TGCGCCGGGACTGACGGACAGGGAATAGGTTTGTACTTC